This T cell receptor beta chain was sequenced in a study of blood T cell repertoires in COVID-19. As for the study in general: Samples came from the United States, Italy and Spain, spanning acute and convalescent COVID-19. Sources were T cells, B-cell-depleted T cells, or PBMCs; the material itself was cDNA or gDNA.

CDR3 length: 14 amino acids. Looked up from germline, CDR1 is WNHNN and CDR2 is SYGVQD (reference sequence). V lost 8 bases and J lost 5, with 16 bases in between. Authors' analysis steps: It was from reference gene primer amplification that nucleated cell counts were estimated. The data were produced by immunoSEQ multiplex PCR, yet TCRdb's version contains in-frame clones alone and is incomplete. V and J calls and clone size are as listed in that table; D and trimming were resolved from the DNA. Of about 58,000 clones in the sample, around 82% were seen once. Seattle patients were enrolled while actively infected and followed longitudinally.

The specimen sequenced was peripheral blood. V gene TRBV10-1 combines with J gene TRBJ1-5; the D is unclear. This receptor was taken from an elderly man with COVID-19, enrolled during active disease. The CDR3 region has the DNA TGCGCCAGCCCCGAGGGAAGGGCCTATCAGCCCCAGCATTTT. It codes for CASPEGRAYQPQHF.